This T cell receptor beta chain emerged from a study of blood T cell repertoires in COVID-19. Overall study: COVID-19 samples, acute and convalescent, were from the United States, Italy and Spain. The cDNA or gDNA used as material had been derived from T cells, B-cell-depleted T cells, or PBMCs.

The CDR3 sequence is 14 residues long. Trimming shortened V by 2 bases and J by 0 bases, and 5 bases separated the two germline ends. CDR1 is MNHEY and CDR2 is SMNVEV in the germline V gene (reference sequence). This clone has more than one count but fewer than ten. Other nucleotide sequences from this sample produce the same CDR3. In the study's own analysis: Estimated nucleated cell counts came from reference gene primer amplification. Here immunoSEQ multiplex PCR was the method, and the copy in TCRdb shows in-frame clones only, minus some. D and trimming come from the DNA, and the V and J calls and clone size come from that table. The sample records around 310,000 clones, approximately 89% being singletons.

The gene calls are TRBV27 and TRBJ1-5; TRBD1 is a possible D gene (5 bases). This clonotype originated in a woman in her fifties or sixties with acute or convalescent COVID-19. The sample was peripheral blood. The CDR3 region is CASSLQGSNQPQHF. The CDR3 DNA is TGTGCCAGCAGTTTACAGGGTAGCAATCAGCCCCAGCATTTT.